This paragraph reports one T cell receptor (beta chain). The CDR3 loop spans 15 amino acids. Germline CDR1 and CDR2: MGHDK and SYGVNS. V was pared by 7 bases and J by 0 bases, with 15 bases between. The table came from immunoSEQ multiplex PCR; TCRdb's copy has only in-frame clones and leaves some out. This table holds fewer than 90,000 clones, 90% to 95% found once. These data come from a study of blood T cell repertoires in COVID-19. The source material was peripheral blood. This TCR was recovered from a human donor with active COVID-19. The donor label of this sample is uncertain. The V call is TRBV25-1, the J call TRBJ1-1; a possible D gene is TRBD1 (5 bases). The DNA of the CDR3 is TGTGCCAGCACTCCAACGACAGCTATGAACACTGAAGCTTTCTTT. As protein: CASTPTTAMNTEAFF.